A single T cell receptor beta chain is shown here with its context. Libraries were prepared by immunoSEQ multiplex PCR; TCRdb keeps only in-frame clonotypes and omits some of them. The repertoire holds about 76,000 clones, about 92% seen once, with approximately 1.4% in the top ten. The data are from a study of brain T cells in children with intractable seizures. The sequenced cases were selected for having the highest brain T cell transcript signatures. The CDR3 runs to 14 residues. The ends lost 6 bases at V and 4 bases at J; junction bases unmatched: 5. Germline CDR1 is MNHEY and CDR2 is SMNVEV (reference sequence).

V is TRBV27 and J is TRBJ2-7; TRBD2 matches at 11 bases. This TCR was sampled from a boy in the first two years of life with tuberous sclerosis and intractable seizures. Sequencing used peripheral blood, obtained at surgery. The CDR3 sequence is CASSIAGGNYEQYF. CDR3 coding DNA: TGTGCCAGCAGCATAGCGGGGGGGAATTACGAGCAGTACTTC.